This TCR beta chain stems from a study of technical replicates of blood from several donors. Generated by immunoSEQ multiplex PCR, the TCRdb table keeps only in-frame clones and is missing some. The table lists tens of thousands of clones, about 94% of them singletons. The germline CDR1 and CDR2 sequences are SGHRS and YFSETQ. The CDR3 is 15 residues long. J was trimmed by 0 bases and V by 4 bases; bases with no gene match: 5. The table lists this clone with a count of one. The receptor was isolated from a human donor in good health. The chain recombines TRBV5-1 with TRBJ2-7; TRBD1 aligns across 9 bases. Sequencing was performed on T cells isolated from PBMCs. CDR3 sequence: CASSPGTGNSYEQYF. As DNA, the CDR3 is TGCGCCAGCAGCCCCGGGACAGGGAACTCCTACGAGCAGTACTTC.